The sequence of this T cell receptor beta chain was determined in a study of blood T cell repertoires in COVID-19. CDR3 length: 13 amino acids. Per the germline V gene, CDR1 is SEHNR and CDR2 is FQNEAQ (reference sequence). V shed 5 bases and J shed 5 bases, with 10 bases lying between them. Donors of Cohort 3 who recovered were those that had two negative PCRs, clearance, or symptom resolution. This table comes from immunoSEQ multiplex PCR, and its TCRdb copy is limited to in-frame clones, with some not included. The sample contains approximately 280,000 clones, roughly 89% of which appear only once.

The specimen was PBMCs or T cells enriched from blood (not recorded which). V usage is TRBV7-9 and J usage is TRBJ2-1, with D unresolved. This receptor was obtained from a woman between 40 and 55 years old who had recovered from COVID-19. The CDR3 is CASSPTPHNEQFF. The CDR3 DNA follows: TGTGCCAGCAGCCCGACACCTCACAATGAGCAGTTCTTC.